Listed here are 19 T cell receptor beta chains from one sample, sequenced in a study of blood T cell repertoires in COVID-19. Generated by immunoSEQ multiplex PCR, the TCRdb table keeps only in-frame clones and is missing some. The sample holds over 9,500 clones, around 80% seen once. The sample consisted of peripheral blood. Receptor source: a human donor in a cohort sampled during active COVID-19.

The chain employs TRBV27 and TRBJ1-6; D may be TRBD1 (5 bases). Germline V lookup: CDR1 MNHEY, CDR2 SMNVEV (reference sequence). This CDR3 contains 14 residues. The V and J ends lost 10 bases and 10 bases respectively, with 20 bases between them. The CDR3 nucleotides read TGTGCCACCAAAGAGGTCCAGGGTGGGTCACCCCTCCACTTT. It yields the protein CATKEVQGGSPLHF.

V and J are TRBV9 and TRBJ1-5, with D hard to call. V was clipped by 0 bases and J by 4 bases, with 11 bases between them. CDR3 length: 15 residues. In germline, CDR1 is SGDLS, CDR2 YYNGEE. CDR3 nucleotide sequence: TGTGCCAGCAGCGTAGCCCCGGACTGGAATCAGCCCCAGCATTTT. It specifies CASSVAPDWNQPQHF. Full variable domain (outside the CDR3, taken from reference TRBV9 and TRBJ1-5): DSGVTQTPKHLITATGQRVTLRCSPRSGDLSVYWYQQSLDQGLQFLIQYYNGEERAKGNILERFSAQQFPDLHSELNLSSLELGDSALYFCASSVAPDWNQPQHFGDGTRLSIL.

DNA of the CDR3: TGTGCCAGCAGCGTAGATCATCGGGTTGCCTACGAGCAGTACTTC. This codes for CASSVDHRVAYEQYF. The chain joins TRBV9 to TRBJ2-7; D gene uncertain. This CDR3 spans 15 amino acids. Germline CDR1 is SGDLS and CDR2 is YYNGEE. The V and J ends lost 0 bases and 2 bases respectively, with 12 bases between them.

J is TRBJ2-6 and V is TRBV6-5; D may be TRBD1 (5 bases). This CDR3 region has 14 residues. Germline V gene lookup returns CDR1 MNHEY and CDR2 SVGAGI. V was cut by 8 bases and J by 0 bases, with 8 bases left in between. The CDR3 DNA sequence: TGTGCCAGCGGGGCTTCCTCTGGGGCCAACGTCCTGACTTTC. Translating gives CASGASSGANVLTF.

The chain couples TRBV5-4 to TRBJ1-2; D call uncertain. V lost 6 bases, J lost 2 bases, and 11 bases lay in between. Germline loops: CDR1 SGHNT, CDR2 YYREEE (reference sequence). This CDR3 spans 13 amino acids. In nucleotides, the CDR3 is TGTGCCAGCAAGCGCGGAGAGAACTATGGCTACACCTTC. Amino acids: CASKRGENYGYTF.

The chain uses TRBV19 and TRBJ1-6; D possibly corresponds to TRBD1 (5 bases). The CDR3 consists of 15 residues. V lost 3 bases and J 8 bases, leaving 14 bases between the germline ends. CDR1 is LNHDA, CDR2 SQIVND, per germline (reference sequence). The CDR3 region has the DNA TGTGCCAGTAGTATCCGGGGGTTAAAGGATTCACCCCTCCACTTT. Amino acids: CASSIRGLKDSPLHF.

This chain connects TRBV27 to TRBJ1-2; no firm D call. The germline gives CDR1 MNHEY, CDR2 SMNVEV (reference sequence). V lost 2 bases to trimming and J lost 2 bases, with 12 bases between them. The CDR3 runs to 15 residues. CDR3 residues: CASSLLGTANYGYTF. The CDR3 DNA is TGTGCCAGCAGTTTACTCGGAACAGCCAACTATGGCTACACCTTC.

V usage is TRBV11-1 and J usage is TRBJ1-6, with D possibly matching TRBD1 (5 bases). Trimming stripped 5 bases from V and 4 bases from J, with 12 bases between. Germline assignment: CDR1 SGHAT and CDR2 FQDESV (reference sequence). The CDR3 extends over 15 amino acids. The CDR3 bases are TGTGCCAGCAGCCCCAGTGGACATTATAATTCACCCCTCCACTTT. It encodes CASSPSGHYNSPLHF.

This clone has just one count. CDR3 sequence: CASSSRGLNGELFF. CDR3 sequence (DNA): TGTGCCAGTAGTAGCAGGGGGCTGAACGGGGAGCTGTTTTTT. The chain couples TRBV19 to TRBJ2-2, with 8 nucleotides matching TRBD1. There are 14 residues in the CDR3. Germline V lookup: CDR1 LNHDA, CDR2 SQIVND (reference sequence). V lost 4 bases to trimming and J lost 7 bases; unmatched junction nucleotides: 5.

The chain uses TRBV28 and TRBJ1-6, with 8 positions matching TRBD1. The trim removed 3 bases at V and 2 bases at J, leaving 3 bases unmatched. The CDR3 is 16 amino acids. Germline V gene data show CDR1 as MDHEN and CDR2 as SYDVKM. The CDR3 loop is CASSFRTGTYNSPLHF. The CDR3 coding sequence is TGTGCCAGCAGTTTCCGGACAGGGACCTATAATTCACCCCTCCACTTT.

The V call is TRBV20-1, the J call TRBJ2-3; D is undetermined. The germline CDR1 and CDR2 sequences are DFQATT and SNEGSKA (reference sequence). Trimming left V 3 bases short and J 5 bases short, with 6 bases between. The CDR3 consists of 11 residues. CDR3: CSARVGDTQYF. The DNA for the CDR3 is TGCAGTGCTAGGGTCGGAGATACGCAGTATTTT.

This clone has more than one count but fewer than ten. The J gene is TRBJ1-1, the V gene TRBV27, with a possible D match to TRBD1 (6 bases). The CDR3 spans 14 residues. Trimming shortened V by 2 bases and J by 0 bases, and 7 bases separated the two germline ends. Germline V gene data show CDR1 as MNHEY and CDR2 as SMNVEV (reference sequence). The CDR3 DNA reads TGTGCCAGCAGTTTACAGGGGATGAACACTGAAGCTTTCTTT. Its translation: CASSLQGMNTEAFF.

The chain couples TRBV5-1 to TRBJ2-7; 7 positions match TRBD2. This CDR3 comprises 15 residues. CDR1 and CDR2 (germline): SGHRS, YFSETQ. The V gene end was trimmed by 0 bases and the J gene end by 2 bases; junction bases not matched to a gene: 5. CDR3 in amino acids: CASSLASGATYEQYF. The CDR3 coding sequence is TGCGCCAGCAGCTTGGCCAGCGGGGCTACCTACGAGCAGTACTTC.

The chain joins TRBV18 to TRBJ2-5; D ambiguous. The V end was cut by 3 bases, the J end by 3 bases, with 5 bases between. This CDR3 contains 12 residues. The germline V gene has CDR1 KGHSH and CDR2 LQKENI. CDR3 sequence reads: CASSPSEETQYF. CDR3 DNA sequence: TGTGCCAGCTCACCGTCAGAAGAGACCCAGTACTTC.

V gene TRBV5-4 combines with J gene TRBJ2-7; 7 bases map to TRBD1. Germline CDR1 is SGHNT and CDR2 is YYREEE (reference sequence). With V trimmed by 4 bases and J by 2 bases, 9 bases remained unmatched. This CDR3 has 15 amino acids. Here the CDR3 reads CASSTPGQSAYEQYF. DNA for the CDR3: TGTGCCAGCAGCACACCGGGACAGAGTGCCTACGAGCAGTACTTC.

J is TRBJ1-6 and V is TRBV30, with unresolved D. The CDR3 is made up of 14 amino acids. Trimming removed 4 bases from V and 8 bases from J, with 15 bases in between. From germline, CDR1 is GTSNPN and CDR2 SVGIG (reference sequence). The CDR3 DNA reads TGTGCCTGGACTATAGGAGCGGAGTATTCACCCCTCCACTTT. Translated: CAWTIGAEYSPLHF.

The V call is TRBV5-5, the J call TRBJ1-1, with 7 nucleotides matching TRBD1. Germline CDR1 and CDR2: SGHKS and YYEKEE (reference sequence). V trimming: 4 bases; J trimming: 1 base; junction bases outside the gene matches: 4. The CDR3 length is 14 residues. The CDR3 is CASSHWTGNTEAFF. In DNA form, the CDR3 reads TGTGCCAGCAGCCACTGGACAGGGAACACTGAAGCTTTCTTT.

The chain uses TRBV5-1 and TRBJ1-6, with 8 bases aligning to TRBD1. This CDR3 is built from 14 residues. The V and J ends lost 4 bases and 7 bases, in that order; junction bases with no gene match: 4. Germline values: CDR1 SGHRS, CDR2 YFSETQ. The CDR3 DNA sequence: TGCGCCAGCAGCGGGGGACAGGAGAATTCACCCCTCCACTTT. Protein sequence: CASSGGQENSPLHF.

The rearrangement links TRBV18 to TRBJ2-1, with D perhaps matching TRBD2 (6 bases). The V end lost 3 bases, the J end lost 7 bases, and 19 bases lay between the germline ends. This CDR3 spans 16 amino acids. Germline CDR1 is KGHSH and CDR2 is LQKENI. The CDR3 here is CASSPTAGPLGNEQFF. The CDR3 coding sequence is TGTGCCAGCTCACCCACGGCGGGGCCCCTCGGGAATGAGCAGTTCTTC.